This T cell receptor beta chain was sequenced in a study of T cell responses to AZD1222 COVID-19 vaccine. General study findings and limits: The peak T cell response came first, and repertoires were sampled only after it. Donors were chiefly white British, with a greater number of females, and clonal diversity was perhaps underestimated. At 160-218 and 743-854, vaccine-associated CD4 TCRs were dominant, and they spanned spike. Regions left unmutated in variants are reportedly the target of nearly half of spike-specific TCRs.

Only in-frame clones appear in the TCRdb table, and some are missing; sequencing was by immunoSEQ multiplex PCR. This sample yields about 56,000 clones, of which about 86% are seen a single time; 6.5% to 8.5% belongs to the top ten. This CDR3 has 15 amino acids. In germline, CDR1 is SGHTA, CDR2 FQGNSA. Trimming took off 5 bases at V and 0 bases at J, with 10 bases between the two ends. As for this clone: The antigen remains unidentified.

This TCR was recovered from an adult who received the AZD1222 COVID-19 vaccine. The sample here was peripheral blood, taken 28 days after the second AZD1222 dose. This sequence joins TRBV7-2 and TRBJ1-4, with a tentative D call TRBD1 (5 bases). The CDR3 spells CASSPGGATNEKLFF. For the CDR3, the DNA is TGTGCCAGCAGCCCGGGGGGTGCAACTAATGAAAAACTGTTTTTT.